This entry lists 10 T cell receptor beta chains sequenced from one sample in a study of blood T cell repertoires in COVID-19. Libraries were prepared by immunoSEQ multiplex PCR; TCRdb keeps only in-frame clonotypes and omits some of them. This table holds about 270,000 clones, approximately 90% found once. What was sequenced was PBMCs or T cells enriched from blood (not recorded which). These receptors were collected from a man aged 35-49 years who had been exposed to COVID-19.

The gene calls are TRBV10-2 and TRBJ2-3; weak D call: TRBD2 (6 bases). V lost 6 bases to trimming and J lost 7 bases, with 14 bases between them. CDR1 is WSHSY and CDR2 is SAAADI in the germline V gene. The CDR3 is 13 residues long. CDR3 loop: CASRSGARHTQYF. DNA of the CDR3: TGCGCCAGCAGGTCGGGAGCAAGACATACGCAGTATTTT.

This chain uses TRBV5-1 with TRBJ2-7; 7 bases match TRBD1. Germline values: CDR1 SGHRS, CDR2 YFSETQ. J lost 0 bases, V lost 3 bases, and 6 bases had no gene match. The CDR3 has 15 amino acids. In DNA, the CDR3 is TGCGCCAGCAGCTCGGGACAGCTGAGCTCCTACGAGCAGTACTTC. Protein product: CASSSGQLSSYEQYF.

This clone was found once. The chain carries TRBV4-2 and TRBJ2-2, with 11 bases fitting TRBD1. Germline lookup yields CDR1 LGHNA and CDR2 YNFKEQ. This CDR3 contains 16 residues. V lost 1 base to trimming and J lost 4 bases; unmatched junction nucleotides: 2. CDR3 nucleotide sequence: TGTGCCAGCAGCCAAGCAGGACAGGGGGCCACCGGGGAGCTGTTTTTT. It translates to CASSQAGQGATGELFF.

V and J are TRBV19 and TRBJ1-2, with 8 bases identical to TRBD1. Germline V CDR1 and CDR2: LNHDA, SQIVND (reference sequence). There are 15 residues in the CDR3. J lost 4 bases, V lost 2 bases, and 6 bases had no gene match. CDR3: CASSIKPGQVYGYTF. CDR3 DNA: TGTGCCAGTAGTATAAAGCCGGGACAGGTCTATGGCTACACCTTC. Supplemented by reference TRBV19 and TRBJ1-2, the full variable domain reads DGGITQSPKYLFRKEGQNVTLSCEQNLNHDAMYWYRQDPGQGLRLIYYSQIVNDFQKGDIAEGYSVSREKKESFPLTVTSAQKNPTAFYLCASSIKPGQVYGYTFGSGTRLTVV.

The chain recombines TRBV4-1 with TRBJ1-2, with 8 bases identical to TRBD1. With 4 bases clipped from V and 7 bases from J, the junction kept 5 bases outside the gene matches. The CDR3 contains 13 residues. Germline lookup yields CDR1 MGHRA and CDR2 YSYEKL. CDR3 nucleotide sequence: TGCGCCAGCAGCCGAGGACAGGGCTCTGGCTACACCTTC. This sequence encodes CASSRGQGSGYTF.

The genes are TRBV10-1 and TRBJ2-7, with TRBD1 matching 8 bases. This CDR3 has 16 amino acids. Germline values: CDR1 WNHNN, CDR2 SYGVQD (reference sequence). The V and J ends lost 8 bases and 6 bases, in that order; junction bases with no gene match: 18. This CDR3 reads CASEGQGAEIGTEQYF. As DNA, the CDR3 is TGCGCCAGCGAGGGGCAGGGGGCGGAAATAGGGACCGAGCAGTACTTC.

The chain links TRBV9 to TRBJ2-1, with 11 bases fitting TRBD2. CDR3 length: 17 residues. Germline V gene data show CDR1 as SGDLS and CDR2 as YYNGEE. J was trimmed by 6 bases and V by 5 bases; bases with no gene match: 13. The CDR3 region is CASSTPKLAGDRNEQFF. The CDR3 DNA follows: TGTGCCAGCAGTACCCCCAAACTAGCGGGAGATCGCAATGAGCAGTTCTTC. The entire variable domain, with the rest obtained from reference TRBV9 and TRBJ2-1, is as follows: DSGVTQTPKHLITATGQRVTLRCSPRSGDLSVYWYQQSLDQGLQFLIQYYNGEERAKGNILERFSAQQFPDLHSELNLSSLELGDSALYFCASSTPKLAGDRNEQFFGPGTRLTVL.

In nucleotides, the CDR3 is TGTGCCAGCTCACTGACAGACTTGAACACTGAAGCTTTCTTT. Protein sequence: CASSLTDLNTEAFF. The V call is TRBV18, the J call TRBJ1-1; maybe TRBD1 (5 bases). Germline V lookup: CDR1 KGHSH, CDR2 LQKENI. The CDR3 is 14 amino acids. V was shortened by 4 bases and J by 0 bases, with 9 bases between the two germline ends.

CDR3 residues: CASSLGGARADTQYF. In nucleotides, the CDR3 is TGTGCCAGCAGCTTAGGGGGAGCTCGAGCAGATACGCAGTATTTT. The rearrangement uses TRBV7-9 and TRBJ2-3; the D gene is possibly TRBD2 (5 bases). Trimming took off 1 base at V and 4 bases at J, with 12 bases between the two ends. CDR3 length equals 15 residues. Germline-derived CDR1 and CDR2 are SEHNR and FQNEAQ (reference sequence). Variable domain in full (rest from reference TRBV7-9 and TRBJ2-3): DTGVSQNPRHKITKRGQNVTFRCDPISEHNRLYWYRQTLGQGPEFLTYFQNEAQLEKSRLLSDRFSAERPKGSFSTLEIQRTEQGDSAMYLCASSLGGARADTQYFGPGTRLTVL.

The chain couples TRBV5-8 to TRBJ1-1, with 7 nucleotides matching TRBD1. Germline V gene data show CDR1 as SGHTS and CDR2 as YDEGEE. J lost 7 bases, V lost 2 bases, and 14 bases had no gene match. This CDR3 comprises 16 residues. The CDR3 region is CASSFPGTAKHFEAFF. The CDR3 coding sequence is TGTGCCAGCAGCTTTCCCGGGACAGCGAAGCACTTTGAAGCTTTCTTT.